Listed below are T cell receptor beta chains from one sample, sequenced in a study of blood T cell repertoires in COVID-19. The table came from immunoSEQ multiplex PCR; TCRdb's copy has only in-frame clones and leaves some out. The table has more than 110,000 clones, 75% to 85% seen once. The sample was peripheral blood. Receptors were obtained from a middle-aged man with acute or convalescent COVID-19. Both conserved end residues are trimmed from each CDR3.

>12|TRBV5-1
ASSLRSGYNEQF
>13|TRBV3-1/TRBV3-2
ASSQDRVFNYGYT
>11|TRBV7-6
ASSFLLAGFLD
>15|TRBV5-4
ASSLGVTGESGNTIY
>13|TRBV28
ASSSPDRATETQY
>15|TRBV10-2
ASSPGTGGLAFYGYT
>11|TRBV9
ASSRTGGDTQY
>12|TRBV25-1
ASSTGSNTGELF
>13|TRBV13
ASSLEGQGRYEQY
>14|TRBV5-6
ASSGQGRSYNSPLH
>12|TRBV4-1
ASSQDGRGRVEG
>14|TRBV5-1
ASSLATGGRHGEQF
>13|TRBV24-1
ATSDFKGRWYGYT
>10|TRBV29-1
SVEDRLYEQY
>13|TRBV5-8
ASSFRQALNQPQH
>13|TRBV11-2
ASSLMNSGGGELF
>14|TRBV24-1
ATSDPLAKGHSEQY
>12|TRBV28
ASTPLRVHQPQH
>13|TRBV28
ASSLLGQINYGYT
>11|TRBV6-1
ASSEGTGGWKY
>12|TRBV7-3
ASSPGPPRGELF
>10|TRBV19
ASSIIGQPQH
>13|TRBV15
ATSRAQGGYNEQF
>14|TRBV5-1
ASSLRKDRVGGEQY
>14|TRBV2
ASSDRTGGVNKPQH
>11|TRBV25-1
ASSSGGSYEQY
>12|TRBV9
ASTGSGSYNEQF
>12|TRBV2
ASRREEETYEQY
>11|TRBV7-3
ASSPGRGYEQY
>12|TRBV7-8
ASSLAAPSYGYT
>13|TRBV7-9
ASQSDISYNQPQH
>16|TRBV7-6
ASSLVFSSSGGGNEQF
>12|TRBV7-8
ASSLELLNTEAF
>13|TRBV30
AWSAPDRGHYGYT
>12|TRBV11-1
ASSKQAANYGYT
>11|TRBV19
ASTKTGRDGYT
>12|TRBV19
ASTWTGDGNTIY
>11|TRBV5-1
ASSLDATEAQY
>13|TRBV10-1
ASSESGLAADEQY
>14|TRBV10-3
AISESTSGPSYEQY